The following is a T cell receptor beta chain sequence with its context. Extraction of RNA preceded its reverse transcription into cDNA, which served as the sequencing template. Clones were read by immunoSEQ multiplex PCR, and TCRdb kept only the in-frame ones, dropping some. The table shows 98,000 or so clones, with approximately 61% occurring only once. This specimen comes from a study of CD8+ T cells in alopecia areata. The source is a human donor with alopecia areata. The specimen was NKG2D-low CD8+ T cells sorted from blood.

As DNA, the CDR3 is TGCAGCACTCACTTACAGGATACCTACGAGCAGTACTTC. Translated, it gives CSTHLQDTYEQYF. V is TRBV29-1 and J is TRBJ2-7; D might be TRBD1 (5 bases). Germline-derived CDR1 and CDR2 are SQVTM and ANQGSEA. The CDR3 runs 13 residues. Trimming took off 8 bases at V and 2 bases at J, with 16 bases between the two ends.